What follows are 17 T cell receptor beta chains derived from one specimen sequenced in a study of technical replicates of blood from four donors. Data came from immunoSEQ multiplex PCR; TCRdb stores just in-frame clones and leaves some out. Seen here are approximately 81,000 clones, 90% to 96% observed once, and the top ten hold about 0.36%. Specimen: T cells isolated from PBMCs. All receptors derive from a human donor in good health.

This sequence joins TRBV19 and TRBJ2-3, with D possibly matching TRBD2 (5 bases). Trimming shortened V by 5 bases and J by 11 bases, and 11 bases separated the two germline ends. The germline V gene has CDR1 LNHDA and CDR2 SQIVND (reference sequence). The length of the CDR3 is 11 residues. Written as DNA, the CDR3 is TGTGCCAGTAGTGAGAGGGCCATGCAGTATTTT. Residues: CASSERAMQYF.

This rearrangement joins TRBV7-9 to TRBJ2-2; the D gene is possibly TRBD1 (6 bases). Germline V gene lookup returns CDR1 SEHNR and CDR2 FQNEAQ (reference sequence). V lost 6 bases to trimming and J lost 5 bases, with 22 bases between them. The CDR3 contains 17 residues. CDR3 DNA sequence: TGTGCCAGCAGTGACCCCGGGACACAAACGGCGACCGGGGAGCTGTTTTTT. Amino acids: CASSDPGTQTATGELFF.

The chain recombines TRBV19 with TRBJ1-4, with a weak D call TRBD1 (6 bases). Germline CDR1 LNHDA, CDR2 SQIVND (reference sequence). The CDR3 is made up of 14 amino acids. Trimming stripped 6 bases from V and 5 bases from J, with 13 bases between. CDR3: CASSLVGTNEKLFF. The CDR3 nucleotides read TGTGCCAGTAGCTTAGTGGGGACAAATGAAAAACTGTTTTTT.

This chain connects TRBV19 to TRBJ2-1; D is undetermined. The CDR3 totals 13 residues. Germline CDR1 is LNHDA and CDR2 is SQIVND (reference sequence). Trimming pared 3 bases from V and 4 bases from J, leaving 7 bases between. Written as DNA, the CDR3 is TGTGCCAGTAGTATTCAGGCTTACAATGAGCAGTTCTTC. This sequence encodes CASSIQAYNEQFF.

The rearrangement joins TRBV27 to TRBJ2-5; TRBD2 agrees at 14 bases. CDR1 MNHEY and CDR2 SMNVEV come from the germline V gene (reference sequence). V dropped 6 bases and J dropped 4; count of bases not matched to a gene: 4. CDR3 length: 15 amino acids. The CDR3: CASRPGLAGVETQYF. The CDR3 bases are TGTGCCAGCAGACCGGGACTAGCGGGAGTAGAGACCCAGTACTTC.

The chain recombines TRBV10-3 with TRBJ2-5, with D possibly matching TRBD1 (5 bases). V shed 3 bases and J shed 4 bases, with 6 bases lying between them. Looked up from germline, CDR1 is ENHRY and CDR2 is SYGVKD. This CDR3 region has 12 residues. CDR3 coding DNA: TGTGCCATCAGTGACAGGGTAGAGACCCAGTACTTC. Translation gives CAISDRVETQYF.

V and J are TRBV4-1 and TRBJ2-3, with 7 bases aligning to TRBD2. The CDR3 is 18 residues long. Trimming at V came to 2 bases and at J to 1 base, leaving 12 bases not matched to a gene. Germline V lookup: CDR1 MGHRA, CDR2 YSYEKL. The CDR3 coding sequence is TGCGCCAGCAGCCAAACTAAGAGGCTAGCGGAGCGCACAGATACGCAGTATTTT. It encodes CASSQTKRLAERTDTQYF.

The rearrangement joins TRBV19 to TRBJ2-5; 10 positions match TRBD2. In germline, CDR1 is LNHDA, CDR2 SQIVND (reference sequence). The length of the CDR3 is 16 residues. The V gene end was trimmed by 4 bases and the J gene end by 3 bases; junction bases not matched to a gene: 8. The CDR3 DNA reads TGTGCCAGTAGTACCTATCGGACTAGCGGTGAAGAGACCCAGTACTTC. Translating gives CASSTYRTSGEETQYF.

The chain couples TRBV6-1 to TRBJ1-5; D might be TRBD1 (6 bases). The germline gives CDR1 MNHNS, CDR2 SASEGT. CDR3 length: 13 residues. V was pared by 6 bases and J by 7 bases, with 13 bases between. Written as DNA, the CDR3 is TGTGCCAGCAGCGAGACAGGAAACCAGCCCCAGCATTTT. It is translated as CASSETGNQPQHF.

V is TRBV7-3 and J is TRBJ1-1; D is unresolved. The length of the CDR3 is 13 residues. Germline CDR1 reads SGHTA; CDR2 reads FQGTGA. Deletions cut 5 bases from V and 0 bases from J, with 7 bases between. This CDR3 is CASSPSVNTEAFF. The DNA for the CDR3 is TGTGCCAGCAGCCCCTCGGTGAACACTGAAGCTTTCTTT.

Regarding this clone: The junction and the germline gene differ at one end; a read error may be behind it. V is TRBV7-7 and J is TRBJ1-4; possible D gene TRBD1, 6 bases. Germline values: CDR1 SSHAT, CDR2 FNYEAQ (reference sequence). The length of the CDR3 is 13 residues. CDR3 sequence reads: CASSPRGGEKLFF. In nucleotides, the CDR3 is TGTGCTAGCAGCCCGAGGGGGGGTGAAAAACTGTTTTTT. Looking up the rest from reference TRBV7-7 and TRBJ1-4 gives the full variable domain: GAGVSQSPRYKVTKRGQDVTLRCDPISSHATLYWYQQALGQGPEFLTYFNYEAQPDKSGLPSDRFSAERPEGSISTLTIQRTEQRDSAMYRCASSPRGGEKLFFGSGTQLSVL.

The CDR3 region is CAISVGQSSYEQYF. The CDR3 nucleotides read TGTGCCATCAGTGTGGGACAGAGCTCCTACGAGCAGTACTTC. This sequence joins TRBV10-3 and TRBJ2-7; 7 nucleotides align to TRBD1. Germline CDR1 ENHRY, CDR2 SYGVKD. The V and J ends lost 4 bases and 0 bases, in that order; junction bases with no gene match: 3. This CDR3 is built from 14 residues.

The chain is built from TRBV20-1 and TRBJ1-2; D may be TRBD1 (5 bases). V lost 2 bases, J lost 7 bases, and 5 bases lay in between. The germline V gene encodes CDR1 DFQATT and CDR2 SNEGSKA (reference sequence). This CDR3 has 10 residues. CDR3 DNA: TGCAGTGCTAGACAGGGTGGCTACACCTTC. This gives the protein CSARQGGYTF.

The chain has TRBV6-5 and TRBJ1-1, with D perhaps TRBD1 (6 bases). Deletions cut 2 bases from V and 1 base from J, with 8 bases between. Germline-derived CDR1 and CDR2 are MNHEY and SVGAGI. CDR3 length: 14 amino acids. The CDR3 sequence is CASSYRGGNTEAFF. The CDR3 DNA is TGTGCCAGCAGTTACCGAGGGGGGAACACTGAAGCTTTCTTT.

The rearrangement uses TRBV18 and TRBJ1-1; perhaps TRBD1 as D (5 bases). CDR3 length: 13 amino acids. Trimming removed 1 base at V and 3 bases at J, with 6 bases between. Germline CDR1 KGHSH, CDR2 LQKENI. The chain's CDR3 is CASSPRGDTEAFF. The CDR3 nucleotides are TGTGCCAGCTCACCACGGGGGGACACTGAAGCTTTCTTT.

The chain employs TRBV5-8 and TRBJ1-2, with TRBD1 identical over 9 bases. V gave up 0 bases and J gave up 7 bases; unmatched junction bases: 4. The germline V gene encodes CDR1 SGHTS and CDR2 YDEGEE. The length of the CDR3 is 14 residues. The CDR3 protein is CASSLDRGPVGYTF. The CDR3 nucleotides read TGTGCCAGCAGCTTGGACAGGGGGCCCGTTGGCTACACCTTC.

The V gene is TRBV13, the J gene TRBJ2-3; D not certain. V was cut by 2 bases and J by 3 bases, with 18 bases left in between. The V gene's germline CDR1 is PRHDT and CDR2 FYEKMQ (reference sequence). The CDR3 has 17 amino acids. The CDR3 region is CASSLKPATFGTDTQYF. The CDR3 bases are TGTGCCAGCAGCTTAAAGCCCGCCACCTTTGGTACAGATACGCAGTATTTT.